A single TCR beta chain is shown here with its context. It lacks a known antigen. No much larger clone exists at a distance of one base, and base qualities are not known. This record comes from a study of T cell repertoires in aging, cancer and after chemotherapy (dated by TCRdb to about 2019). Turning to the overall study: Six donor age groups were covered, ranging from 30 or younger up to 70 or older, and each group contained at least three individuals. Healthy donor control TCR repertoires were recorded over several months to years and showed clear clonal overlap across re-sampling. The complete dataset included approximately 10 million TCR reads. To examine immunoaging and T cell reconstitution after chemotherapy, the study profiled TCR beta repertoires in peripheral blood from healthy donors and cancer patients. Alongside fewer than 100 healthy donors serving as a reference group, the cohort included approximately 220 cancer patients, of whom roughly 90 had hematological cancers and approximately 120 had solid cancers. Study-wide findings and limitations: An increase in median generation probability over the chemotherapy interval was observed in both cancer cohorts, suggesting that the repertoire was reconstituted through rebound thymic output. The authors noted that the repertoire data do not allow conclusions about immunological memory after chemotherapy. In healthy donors, the drop in TCR diversity with age came mainly from a loss of richness, whereas in cancer patients a loss of evenness also played a part. Compared with age-matched healthy donors, untreated patients with either hematological or solid cancers had significantly lower TCR diversity in the blood along with higher clonality.

The CDR3 runs 16 residues from the cysteine to the phenylalanine. The only DNA kept is the CDR3, 48 bases in frame from the first base. V is cut by 7 bases and J by 6 bases, and the space between the germline ends is 24 bases. Based on the germline V gene, the CDR1 and CDR2 sequences are MNHEY and SVGAGI. TCR beta rearrangements were amplified from genomic DNA isolated from peripheral blood, not from sorted cells or RNA. Rearranged TRB sequences spanning V, D and J segments were amplified in a multiplex touch-down PCR with a mixed TRB-A/B primer pool. Illumina adapters and sample indices were added to the amplicons in two consecutive PCR reactions performed with Phusion HS II polymerase. After gel purification with the NucleoSpin Gel and PCR Clean-up kit, the amplicons were checked using Qubit and an Agilent 2100 Bioanalyzer. Libraries were sequenced on an Illumina MiSeq using 600-cycle, single-indexed, paired-end runs. Per the authors' processing: MiXCR versions 2.12 and 3.0.5 were used to process the TRB sequences. Each unique CDR3 nucleotide sequence counted as one clone, and only productive sequences with at least two reads were retained. Shannon diversity, evenness, clonality (one minus evenness), and alpha-parameterized diversity profiles from alpha 0 to 5 were included as repertoire metrics. Generation probabilities of clones in paired pre- and post-chemotherapy samples were computed with the IGoR algorithm. TCRdb reanalyzed the raw reads on its own, using fastp at Q25 for trimming and MiXCR for clone calling, and kept in-frame beta chains. When rows share a CDR3 protein, they turn into one entry using the most common DNA and genes. It is TCRdb's table, rather than the study itself, that gives the V and J calls and clone size. For this sample the table gives approximately 3,500 distinct CDR3 sequences, of which roughly 40% were detected only once. The top ten constitute roughly half of the sample.

The V and J segments used are TRBV6-5 and TRBJ1-1, with TRBD1 as a weak D call on 5 bases. The sequenced material came from blood. This clonotype originated in a human donor in good health. The sequenced DNA is TGTGCCAGCACCCTCACAGCGGGACTTAGGGGCTCTGAAGCTTTCTTT. Its amino acids are CASTLTAGLRGSEAFF.